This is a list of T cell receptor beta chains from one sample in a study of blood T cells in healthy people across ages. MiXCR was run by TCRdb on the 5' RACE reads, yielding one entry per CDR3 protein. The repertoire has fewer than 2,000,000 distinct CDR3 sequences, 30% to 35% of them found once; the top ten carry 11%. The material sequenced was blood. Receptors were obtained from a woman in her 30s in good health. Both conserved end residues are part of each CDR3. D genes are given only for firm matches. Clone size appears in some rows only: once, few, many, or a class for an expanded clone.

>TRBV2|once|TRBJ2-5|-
CASGFSFGSQETQYF
TGTGCCAGCGGGTTCTCTTTCGGATCCCAAGAGACCCAGTACTTC
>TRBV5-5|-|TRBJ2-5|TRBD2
CASRTSGAGYQETQYF
TGTGCCAGCCGGACTAGCGGGGCCGGGTACCAAGAGACCCAGTACTTC
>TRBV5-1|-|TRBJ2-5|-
CASSLEVAKGETQYF
TGCGCCAGCAGCTTGGAAGTCGCGAAGGGGGAGACCCAGTACTTC
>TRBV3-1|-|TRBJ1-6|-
CASSQEGVSPLHF
TGTGCCAGCAGCCAAGAAGGGGTTTCACCCCTCCACTTT
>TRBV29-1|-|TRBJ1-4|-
CSVALRTNEKRFF
TGCAGCGTGGCACTTAGGACTAATGAAAAACGGTTTTTT
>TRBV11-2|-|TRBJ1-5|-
CASSLDRDQPRHF
TGTGCCAGCAGCTTAGATCGAGATCAGCCCCGGCATTTT
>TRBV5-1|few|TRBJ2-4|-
CASSPDTLAKNIQYF
TGCGCCAGCAGTCCGGACACCTTAGCCAAAAACATTCAGTACTTC
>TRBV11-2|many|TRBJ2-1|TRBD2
CASSLVPRLGLATASYNEQFF
TGTGCCAGCAGCTTAGTTCCGAGGCTCGGACTAGCGACCGCCTCCTACAATGAGCAGTTCTTC
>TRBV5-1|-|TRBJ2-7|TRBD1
CASSSQGFTYEQYF
TGCGCCAGCAGCTCACAGGGGTTTACCTACGAGCAGTACTTC
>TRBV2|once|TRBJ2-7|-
CASSFGRSWEESEQYF
TGTGCCAGCAGCTTTGGACGGTCCTGGGAGGAGAGCGAGCAGTACTTC
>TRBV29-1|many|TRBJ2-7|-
CSVEFQGPSYEQYF
TGCAGCGTTGAATTTCAGGGACCCTCCTACGAGCAGTACTTC
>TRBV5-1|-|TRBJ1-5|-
CASRGAFNQPQHF
TGCGCCAGCAGGGGGGCTTTCAATCAGCCCCAGCATTTT
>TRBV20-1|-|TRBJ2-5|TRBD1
CSAAPGQTYQETQYF
TGCAGTGCGGCGCCGGGACAGACGTACCAAGAGACCCAGTACTTC
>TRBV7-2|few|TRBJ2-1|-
CASSSVVMFF
TGTGCCAGCAGTTCAGTCGTGATGTTCTTC
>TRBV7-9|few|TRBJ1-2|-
CASSLIRNYGYTF
TGTGCCAGCAGCTTAATCCGGAACTATGGCTACACCTTC
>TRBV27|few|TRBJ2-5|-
CASSLGPTYATQYF
TGTGCCAGCAGTTTAGGCCCCACCTACGCGACCCAGTACTTC
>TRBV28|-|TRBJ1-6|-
CASSPRTSSKNNSPLHF
TGTGCCAGCAGTCCAAGGACAAGTTCTAAAAATAATTCACCCCTCCACTTT
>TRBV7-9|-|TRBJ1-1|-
CASSSSGRLNTEAFF
TGTGCCAGCAGCTCCTCGGGCCGGTTGAACACTGAAGCTTTCTTT
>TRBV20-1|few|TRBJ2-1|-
CAPVIFGEQFF
TGCGCCCCAGTCATTTTCGGAGAGCAGTTCTTC
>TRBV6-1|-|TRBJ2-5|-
CASSDGEDPTQYF
TGTGCCAGCAGTGACGGGGAGGACCCGACCCAGTACTTC
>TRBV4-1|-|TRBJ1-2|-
CASSPSGGEGIGWHGYTF
TGCGCCAGCAGCCCCTCGGGGGGTGAGGGCATCGGGTGGCATGGCTACACCTTC
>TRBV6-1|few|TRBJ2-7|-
CASLDDDEQYF
TGTGCCAGCCTTGACGACGACGAGCAGTACTTC
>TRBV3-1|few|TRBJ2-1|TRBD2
CATNSGGSTEQFF
TGTGCCACCAACTCGGGAGGGTCAACTGAGCAGTTCTTC
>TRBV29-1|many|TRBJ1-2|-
CSVEEDYGYTF
TGCAGCGTTGAGGAGGACTATGGCTACACCTTC
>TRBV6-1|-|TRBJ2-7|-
CASSEEGFFCEQYF
TGTGCCAGCAGTGAAGAAGGGTTTTTCTGCGAGCAGTACTTC
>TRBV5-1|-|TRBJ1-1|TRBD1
CASSLIRGRGEAFF
TGCGCCAGCAGCTTGATCAGGGGGCGAGGGGAAGCTTTCTTT
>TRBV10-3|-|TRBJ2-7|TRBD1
CAISGQGAPPYEQYF
TGTGCCATCAGTGGACAGGGGGCTCCCCCCTACGAGCAGTACTTC
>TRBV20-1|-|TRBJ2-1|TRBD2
CSARGLAVYEQFF
TGCAGTGCTAGGGGACTAGCGGTTTATGAGCAGTTCTTC
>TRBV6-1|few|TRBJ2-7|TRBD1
CASIRTGQTYEQYF
TGTGCCAGCATTCGGACAGGGCAAACCTACGAGCAGTACTTC
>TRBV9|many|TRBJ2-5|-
CASSVGSIPQETQYF
TGTGCCAGCAGCGTAGGATCTATACCACAAGAGACCCAGTACTTC
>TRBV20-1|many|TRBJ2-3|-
CSARGQPASDTQYF
TGCAGTGCTAGAGGACAGCCAGCCTCAGATACGCAGTATTTT
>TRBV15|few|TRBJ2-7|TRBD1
CATRDRDRETYEQYF
TGTGCCACCAGAGACCGGGACAGGGAAACCTACGAGCAGTACTTC
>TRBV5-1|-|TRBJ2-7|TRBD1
CASSPGGVSSYEQYF
TGTGCCAGCAGTCCAGGGGGAGTGAGCTCCTACGAGCAGTACTTC
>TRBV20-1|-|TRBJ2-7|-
CSACRDTYEQYF
TGCAGTGCTTGTAGAGACACCTACGAGCAGTACTTC
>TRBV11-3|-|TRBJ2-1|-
CASSLDGGSSHNEQFF
TGTGCCAGCAGCTTAGATGGGGGGAGCTCCCACAATGAGCAGTTCTTC
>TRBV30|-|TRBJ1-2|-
CAWNRERGGYTF
TGTGCCTGGAACAGGGAGAGAGGTGGCTACACCTTC
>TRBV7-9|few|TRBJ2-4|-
CASSLGGMLYF
TGTGCCAGCAGCTTAGGGGGTATGCTGTACTTC
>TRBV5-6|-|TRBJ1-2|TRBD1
CASSLRTGPYGYTF
TGTGCCAGCAGCTTGAGGACAGGACCCTATGGCTACACCTTC
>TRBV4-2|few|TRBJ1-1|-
CASSQERETEAFF
TGTGCCAGCAGCCAAGAACGGGAAACTGAAGCTTTCTTT
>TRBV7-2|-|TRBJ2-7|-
CASRNGLLYDEQYF
TGTGCCAGCAGGAATGGACTGCTGTACGACGAGCAGTACTTC
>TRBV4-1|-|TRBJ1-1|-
CASSSNHRKREAFF
TGCGCCAGCAGCTCGAACCACAGAAAAAGGGAAGCTTTCTTT